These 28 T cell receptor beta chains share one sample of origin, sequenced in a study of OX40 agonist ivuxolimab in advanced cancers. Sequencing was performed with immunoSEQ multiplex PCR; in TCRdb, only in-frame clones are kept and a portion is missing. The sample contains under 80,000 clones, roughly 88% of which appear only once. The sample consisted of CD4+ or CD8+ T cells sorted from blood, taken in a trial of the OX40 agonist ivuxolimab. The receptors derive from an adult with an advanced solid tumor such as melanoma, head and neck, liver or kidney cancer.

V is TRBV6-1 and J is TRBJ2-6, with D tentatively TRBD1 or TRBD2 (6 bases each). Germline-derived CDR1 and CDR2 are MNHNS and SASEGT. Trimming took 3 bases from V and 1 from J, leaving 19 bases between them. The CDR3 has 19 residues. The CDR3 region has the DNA TGTGCCAGCAGTGAGCAACGTCCGGGGGCTAGGTCTGGGGCCAACGTCCTGACTTTC. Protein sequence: CASSEQRPGARSGANVLTF.

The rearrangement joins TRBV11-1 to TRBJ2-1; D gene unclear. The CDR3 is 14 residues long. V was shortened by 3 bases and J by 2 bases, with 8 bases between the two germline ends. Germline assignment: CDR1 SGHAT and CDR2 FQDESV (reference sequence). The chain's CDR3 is CASSFTLTYNEQFF. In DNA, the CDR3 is TGTGCCAGCAGCTTCACACTGACCTACAATGAGCAGTTCTTC.

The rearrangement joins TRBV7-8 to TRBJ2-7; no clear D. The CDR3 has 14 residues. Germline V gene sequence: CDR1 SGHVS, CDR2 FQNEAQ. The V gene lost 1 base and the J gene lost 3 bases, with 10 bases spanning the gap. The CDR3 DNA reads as TGTGCCAGCAGCTTAGATGAGACAATCTACGAGCAGTACTTC. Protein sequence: CASSLDETIYEQYF.

CDR3 in amino acids: CASSLGGFYGYTF. Here the CDR3 DNA reads TGTGCCAGCAGTTTGGGGGGATTCTATGGCTACACCTTC. This chain connects TRBV28 to TRBJ1-2, with TRBD1 as a possible D gene (5 bases). V was clipped by 3 bases and J by 4 bases, with 9 bases between them. Germline V gene data show CDR1 as MDHEN and CDR2 as SYDVKM. The CDR3 length is 13 residues.

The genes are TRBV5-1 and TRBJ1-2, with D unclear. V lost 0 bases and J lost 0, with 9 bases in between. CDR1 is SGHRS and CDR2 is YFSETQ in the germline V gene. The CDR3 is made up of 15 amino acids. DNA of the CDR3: TGCGCCAGCAGCTTGGGGGTAGGGACTAACTATGGCTACACCTTC. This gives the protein CASSLGVGTNYGYTF.

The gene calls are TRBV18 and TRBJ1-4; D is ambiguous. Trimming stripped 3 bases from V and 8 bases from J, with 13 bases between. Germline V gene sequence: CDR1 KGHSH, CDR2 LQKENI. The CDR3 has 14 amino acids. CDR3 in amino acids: CASSPPGSPEKLFF. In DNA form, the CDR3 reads TGTGCCAGCTCACCCCCAGGCTCCCCGGAAAAACTGTTTTTT. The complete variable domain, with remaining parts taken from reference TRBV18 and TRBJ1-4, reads NAGVMQNPRHLVRRRGQEARLRCSPMKGHSHVYWYRQLPEEGLKFMVYLQKENIIDESGMPKERFSAEFPKEGPSILRIQQVVRGDSAAYFCASSPPGSPEKLFFGSGTQLSVL.

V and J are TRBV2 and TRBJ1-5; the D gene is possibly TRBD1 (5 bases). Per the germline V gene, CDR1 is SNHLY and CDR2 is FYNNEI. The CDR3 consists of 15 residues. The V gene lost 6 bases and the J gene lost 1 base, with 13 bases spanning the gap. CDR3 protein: CASSPGLSSNQPQHF. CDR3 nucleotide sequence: TGTGCCAGCAGCCCGGGACTGTCCAGCAATCAGCCCCAGCATTTT.

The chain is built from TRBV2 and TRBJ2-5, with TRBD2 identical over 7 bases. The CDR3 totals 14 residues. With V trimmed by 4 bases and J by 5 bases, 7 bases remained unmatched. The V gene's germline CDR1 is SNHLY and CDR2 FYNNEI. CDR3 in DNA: TGTGCCAGCAGTGTTGTGGGAGGGCCGGAGACCCAGTACTTC. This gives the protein CASSVVGGPETQYF.

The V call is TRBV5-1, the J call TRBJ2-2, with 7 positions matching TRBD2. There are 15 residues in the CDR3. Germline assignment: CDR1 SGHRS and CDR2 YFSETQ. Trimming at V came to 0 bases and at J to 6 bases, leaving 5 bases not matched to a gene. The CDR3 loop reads CASSLVAGEAGELFF. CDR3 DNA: TGCGCCAGCAGCTTGGTTGCGGGAGAGGCCGGGGAGCTGTTTTTT.

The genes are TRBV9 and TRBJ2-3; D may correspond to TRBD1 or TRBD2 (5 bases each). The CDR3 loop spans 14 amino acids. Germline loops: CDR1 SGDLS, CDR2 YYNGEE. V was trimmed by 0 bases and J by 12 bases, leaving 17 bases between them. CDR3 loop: CASSVEVGGLGQYF. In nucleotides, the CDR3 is TGTGCCAGCAGCGTAGAGGTTGGGGGTTTGGGACAGTATTTT.

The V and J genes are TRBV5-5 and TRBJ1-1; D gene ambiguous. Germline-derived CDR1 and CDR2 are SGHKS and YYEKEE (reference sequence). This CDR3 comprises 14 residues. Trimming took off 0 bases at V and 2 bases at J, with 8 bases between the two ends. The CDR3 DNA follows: TGTGCCAGCAGCTTGGACAGCCTAAACACTGAAGCTTTCTTT. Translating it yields CASSLDSLNTEAFF.

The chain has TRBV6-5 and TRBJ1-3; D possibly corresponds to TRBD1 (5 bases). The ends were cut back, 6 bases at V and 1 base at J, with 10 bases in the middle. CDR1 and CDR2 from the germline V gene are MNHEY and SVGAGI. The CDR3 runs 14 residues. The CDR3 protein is CASSPGGSGNTIYF. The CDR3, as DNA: TGTGCCAGCAGCCCCGGGGGATCTGGAAACACCATATATTTT.

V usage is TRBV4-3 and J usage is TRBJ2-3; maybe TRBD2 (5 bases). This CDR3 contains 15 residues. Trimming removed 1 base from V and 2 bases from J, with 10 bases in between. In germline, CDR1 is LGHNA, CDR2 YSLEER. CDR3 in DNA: TGCGCCAGCAGCCAAGCGCACGGGGACACAGATACGCAGTATTTT. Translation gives CASSQAHGDTDTQYF.

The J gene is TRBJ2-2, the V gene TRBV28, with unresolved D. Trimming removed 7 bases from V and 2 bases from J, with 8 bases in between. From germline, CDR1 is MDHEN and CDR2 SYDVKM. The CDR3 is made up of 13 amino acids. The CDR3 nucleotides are TGTGCCAGCATTAATGCTAACACCGGGGAGCTGTTTTTT. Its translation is CASINANTGELFF.

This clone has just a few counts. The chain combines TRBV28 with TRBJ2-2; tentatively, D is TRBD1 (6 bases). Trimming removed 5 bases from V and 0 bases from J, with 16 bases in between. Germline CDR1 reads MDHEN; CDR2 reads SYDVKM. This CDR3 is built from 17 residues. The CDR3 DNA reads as TGTGCCAGCAGTCGAAAAACGGGGACAACGAACACCGGGGAGCTGTTTTTT. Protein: CASSRKTGTTNTGELFF.

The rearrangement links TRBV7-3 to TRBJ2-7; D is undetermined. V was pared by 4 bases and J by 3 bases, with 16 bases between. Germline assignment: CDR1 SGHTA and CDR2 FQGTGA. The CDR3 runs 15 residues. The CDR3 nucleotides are TGTGCCAGCAGCTCCTTTGGGCAGCCTGGCTACGAGCAGTACTTC. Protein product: CASSSFGQPGYEQYF.

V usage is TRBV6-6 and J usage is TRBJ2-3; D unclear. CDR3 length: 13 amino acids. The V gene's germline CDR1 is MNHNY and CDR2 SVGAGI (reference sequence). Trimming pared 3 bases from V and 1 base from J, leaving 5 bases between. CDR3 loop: CASSYGGTDTQYF. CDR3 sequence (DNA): TGTGCCAGCAGTTATGGGGGCACAGATACGCAGTATTTT.

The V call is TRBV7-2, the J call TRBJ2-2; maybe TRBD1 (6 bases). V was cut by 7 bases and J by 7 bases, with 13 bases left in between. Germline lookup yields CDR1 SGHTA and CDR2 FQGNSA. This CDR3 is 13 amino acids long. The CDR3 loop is CASTPGVSGELFF. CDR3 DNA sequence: TGTGCCAGCACTCCAGGGGTTAGCGGGGAGCTGTTTTTT.

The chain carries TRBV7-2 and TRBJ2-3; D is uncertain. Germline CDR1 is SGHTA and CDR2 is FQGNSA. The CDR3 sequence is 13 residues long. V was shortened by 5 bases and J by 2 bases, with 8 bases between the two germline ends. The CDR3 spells CASSQRTTDTQYF. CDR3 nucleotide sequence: TGTGCCAGCAGCCAGCGCACCACAGATACGCAGTATTTT.

Here the CDR3 DNA reads TGTGCCTGGAGTTCCCCGGGCCCGGCACCCCTCCACTTT. Translating gives CAWSSPGPAPLHF. The chain carries TRBV30 and TRBJ1-6; D call uncertain. The CDR3 is made up of 13 amino acids. V was pared by 2 bases and J by 11 bases, with 13 bases between. CDR1 and CDR2 from the germline V gene are GTSNPN and SVGIG (reference sequence). The variable domain in full, with the rest retrieved from reference TRBV30 and TRBJ1-6, is SQTIHQWPATLVQPVGSPLSLECTVEGTSNPNLYWYRQAAGRGLQLLFYSVGIGQISSEVPQNLSASRPQDRQFILSSKKLLLSDSGFYLCAWSSPGPAPLHFGNGTRLTVT.

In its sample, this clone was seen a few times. CDR3 DNA sequence: TGTGCCAGCAGTCCATCTAGCGGGAGTCGCGACGAGCAGTACTTC. Translation: CASSPSSGSRDEQYF. The V call is TRBV28, the J call TRBJ2-7, with TRBD2 identical over 10 bases. The CDR3 covers 15 residues. Germline trimming cut 5 bases from V and 5 bases from J; bases unmatched to any gene: 9. CDR1 MDHEN and CDR2 SYDVKM come from the germline V gene.

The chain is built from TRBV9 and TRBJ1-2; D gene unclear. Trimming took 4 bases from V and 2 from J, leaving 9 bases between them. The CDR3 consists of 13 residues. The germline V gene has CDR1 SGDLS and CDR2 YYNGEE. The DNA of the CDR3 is TGTGCCAGCAGCAGCACTGCAAACTATGGCTACACCTTC. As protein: CASSSTANYGYTF.

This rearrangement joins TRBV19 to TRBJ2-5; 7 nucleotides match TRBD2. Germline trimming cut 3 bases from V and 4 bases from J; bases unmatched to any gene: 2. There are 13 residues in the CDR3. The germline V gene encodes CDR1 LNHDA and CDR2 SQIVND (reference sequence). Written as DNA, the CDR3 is TGTGCCAGTAGTATCGGGGGGAGAGAGACCCAGTACTTC. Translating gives CASSIGGRETQYF.

CDR3 loop: CASSSSGPTDTQYF. The CDR3 region has the DNA TGTGCCAGCAGCAGTAGCGGACCCACAGATACGCAGTATTTT. The chain links TRBV5-5 to TRBJ2-3, with a tentative D call TRBD2 (6 bases). The germline V and J ends were trimmed by 4 bases and 2 bases, with 11 bases remaining between them. The CDR3 is made up of 14 amino acids. Germline V CDR1 and CDR2: SGHKS, YYEKEE (reference sequence).

CDR3 loop: CASSSGDRHTGELFF. In nucleotides, the CDR3 is TGTGCCAGCAGCTCGGGGGACAGACACACCGGGGAGCTGTTTTTT. The chain combines TRBV7-9 with TRBJ2-2, with D maybe TRBD1 (7 bases). Germline values: CDR1 SEHNR, CDR2 FQNEAQ (reference sequence). The ends were cut back, 4 bases at V and 3 bases at J, with 12 bases in the middle. This CDR3 has 15 residues.

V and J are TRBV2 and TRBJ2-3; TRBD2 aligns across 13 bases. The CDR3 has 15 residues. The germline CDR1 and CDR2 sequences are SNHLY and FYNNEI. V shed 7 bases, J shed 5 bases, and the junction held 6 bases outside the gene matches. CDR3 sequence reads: CASNQLAGGVDTQYF. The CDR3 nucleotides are TGTGCCAGCAACCAACTAGCGGGAGGGGTAGATACGCAGTATTTT.

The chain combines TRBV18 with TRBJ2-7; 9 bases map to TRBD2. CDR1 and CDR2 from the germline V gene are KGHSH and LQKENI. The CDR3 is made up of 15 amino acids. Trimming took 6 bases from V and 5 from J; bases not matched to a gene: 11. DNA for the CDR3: TGTGCCAGCTCGCCAGACCCGGGACTAGCCCACGAGCAGTACTTC. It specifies CASSPDPGLAHEQYF.

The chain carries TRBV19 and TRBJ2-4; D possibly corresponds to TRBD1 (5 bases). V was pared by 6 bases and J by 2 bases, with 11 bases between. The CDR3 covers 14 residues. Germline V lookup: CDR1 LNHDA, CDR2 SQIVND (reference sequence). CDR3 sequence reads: CASSLPGTKNIQYF. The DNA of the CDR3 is TGTGCCAGTAGCCTCCCAGGGACCAAAAACATTCAGTACTTC.